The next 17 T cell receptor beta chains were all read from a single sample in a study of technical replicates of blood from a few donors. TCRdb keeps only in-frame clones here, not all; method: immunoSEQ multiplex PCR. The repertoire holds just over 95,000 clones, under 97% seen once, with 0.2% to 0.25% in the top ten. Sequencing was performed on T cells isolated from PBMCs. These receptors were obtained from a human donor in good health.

The CDR3 reads CASTPEGLYSGNTIYF. CDR3 coding DNA: TGTGCCAGCACCCCGGAAGGACTATACTCTGGAAACACCATATATTTT. The chain couples TRBV6-6 to TRBJ1-3, with D unresolved. Germline V gene lookup returns CDR1 MNHNY and CDR2 SVGAGI (reference sequence). Trimming cost V 7 bases and J 0 bases, with 16 bases left between them. This CDR3 region has 16 residues.

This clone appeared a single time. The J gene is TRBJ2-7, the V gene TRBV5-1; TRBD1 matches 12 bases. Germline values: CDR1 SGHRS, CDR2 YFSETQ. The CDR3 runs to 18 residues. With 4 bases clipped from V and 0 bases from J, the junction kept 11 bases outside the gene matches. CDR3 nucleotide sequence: TGCGCCAGCAGCAAGGGACAGGGGGCAAAAACAAGCTCCTACGAGCAGTACTTC. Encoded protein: CASSKGQGAKTSSYEQYF. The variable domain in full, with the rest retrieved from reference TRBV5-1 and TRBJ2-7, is KAGVTQTPRYLIKTRGQQVTLSCSPISGHRSVSWYQQTPGQGLQFLFEYFSETQRNKGNFPGRFSGRQFSNSRSEMNVSTLELGDSALYLCASSKGQGAKTSSYEQYFGPGTRLTVT.

The DNA of the CDR3 is TGCGCCAGCAGCCAACTGGGACTTTCCTACAATGAGCAGTTCTTC. It is translated as CASSQLGLSYNEQFF. The V gene is TRBV4-1, the J gene TRBJ2-1; tentatively, D is TRBD2 (6 bases). The ends were cut back, 2 bases at V and 1 base at J, with 9 bases in the middle. Germline CDR1 and CDR2: MGHRA and YSYEKL. CDR3 length equals 15 residues.

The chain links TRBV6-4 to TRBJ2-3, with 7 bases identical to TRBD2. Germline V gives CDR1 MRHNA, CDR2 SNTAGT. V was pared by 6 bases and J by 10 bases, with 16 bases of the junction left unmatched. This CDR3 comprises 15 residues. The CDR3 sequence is CASSPGGTPGSPQYF. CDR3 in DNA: TGTGCCAGCAGCCCCGGGGGGACTCCGGGGAGCCCGCAGTATTTT.

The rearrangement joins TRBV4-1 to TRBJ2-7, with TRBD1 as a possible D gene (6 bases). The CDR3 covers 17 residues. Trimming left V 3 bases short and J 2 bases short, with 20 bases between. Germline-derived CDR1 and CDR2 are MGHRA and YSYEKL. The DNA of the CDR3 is TGCGCCAGCAGCCACTTCGGGGAAGGACAGAGGGCCTACGAGCAGTACTTC. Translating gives CASSHFGEGQRAYEQYF.

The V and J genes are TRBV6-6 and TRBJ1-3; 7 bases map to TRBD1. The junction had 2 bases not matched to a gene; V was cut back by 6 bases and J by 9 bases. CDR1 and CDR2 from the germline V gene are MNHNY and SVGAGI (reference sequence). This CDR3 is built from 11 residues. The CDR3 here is CASRGDSTIYF. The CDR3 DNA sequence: TGTGCCAGCAGGGGGGACAGCACCATATATTTT.

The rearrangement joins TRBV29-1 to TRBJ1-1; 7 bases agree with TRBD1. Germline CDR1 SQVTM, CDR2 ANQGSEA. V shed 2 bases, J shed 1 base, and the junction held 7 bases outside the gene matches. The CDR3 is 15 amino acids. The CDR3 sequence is CSVELTGTENTEAFF. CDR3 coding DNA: TGCAGCGTTGAATTAACCGGGACAGAGAACACTGAAGCTTTCTTT.

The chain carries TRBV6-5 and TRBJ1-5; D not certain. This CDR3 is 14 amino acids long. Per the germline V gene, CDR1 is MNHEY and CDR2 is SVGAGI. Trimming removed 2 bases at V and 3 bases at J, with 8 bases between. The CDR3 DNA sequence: TGTGCCAGCAGTTACAAACACGACAATCAGCCCCAGCATTTT. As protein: CASSYKHDNQPQHF.

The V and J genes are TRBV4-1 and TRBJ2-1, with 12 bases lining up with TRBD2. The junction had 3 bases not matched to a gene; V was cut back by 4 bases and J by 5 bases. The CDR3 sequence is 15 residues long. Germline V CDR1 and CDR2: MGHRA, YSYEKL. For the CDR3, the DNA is TGCGCCAGCAGCCCCGGACTAGCGGGAAACAATGAGCAGTTCTTC. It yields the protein CASSPGLAGNNEQFF.

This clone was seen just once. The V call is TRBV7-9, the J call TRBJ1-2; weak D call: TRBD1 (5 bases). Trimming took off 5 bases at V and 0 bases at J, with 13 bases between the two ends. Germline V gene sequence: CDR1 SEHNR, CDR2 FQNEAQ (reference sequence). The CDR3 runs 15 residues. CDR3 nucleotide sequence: TGTGCCAGCAGCCCCCCAGGGTCCCCTAACTATGGCTACACCTTC. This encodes CASSPPGSPNYGYTF.

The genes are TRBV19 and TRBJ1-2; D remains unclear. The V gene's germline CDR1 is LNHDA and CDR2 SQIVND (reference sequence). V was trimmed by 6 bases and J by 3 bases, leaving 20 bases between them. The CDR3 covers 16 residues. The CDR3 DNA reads TGTGCCAGTAGGTGGATTATGAGAGGCAGATACTATGGCTACACCTTC. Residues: CASRWIMRGRYYGYTF.

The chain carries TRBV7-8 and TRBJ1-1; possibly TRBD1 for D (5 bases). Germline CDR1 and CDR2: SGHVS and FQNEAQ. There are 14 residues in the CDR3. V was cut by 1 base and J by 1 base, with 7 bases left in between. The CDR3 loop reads CASSLDGQNTEAFF. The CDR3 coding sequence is TGTGCCAGCAGCTTAGATGGACAGAACACTGAAGCTTTCTTT.

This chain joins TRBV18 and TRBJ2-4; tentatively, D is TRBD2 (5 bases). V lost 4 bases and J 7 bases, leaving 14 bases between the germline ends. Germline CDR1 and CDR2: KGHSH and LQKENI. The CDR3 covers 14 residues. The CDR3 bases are TGTGCCAGCTCACAAGACCCGGGATTGAACATTCAGTACTTC. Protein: CASSQDPGLNIQYF.

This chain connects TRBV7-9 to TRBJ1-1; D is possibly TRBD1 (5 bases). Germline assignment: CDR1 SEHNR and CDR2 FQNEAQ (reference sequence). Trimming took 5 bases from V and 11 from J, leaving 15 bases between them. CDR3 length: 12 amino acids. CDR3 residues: CASSPGEGLAFF. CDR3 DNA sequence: TGTGCCAGCAGCCCCGGGGAGGGGCTGGCTTTCTTT.

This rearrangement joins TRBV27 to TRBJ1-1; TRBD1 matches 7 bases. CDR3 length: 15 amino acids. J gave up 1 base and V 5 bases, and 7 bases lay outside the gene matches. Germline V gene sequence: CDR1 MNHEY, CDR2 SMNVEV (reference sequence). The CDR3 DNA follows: TGTGCCAGCAGTCCATGGGACAGAGGGAACACTGAAGCTTTCTTT. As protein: CASSPWDRGNTEAFF.

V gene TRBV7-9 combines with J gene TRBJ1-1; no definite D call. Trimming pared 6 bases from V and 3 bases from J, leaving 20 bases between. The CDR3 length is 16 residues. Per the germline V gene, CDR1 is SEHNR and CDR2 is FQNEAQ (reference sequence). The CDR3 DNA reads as TGTGCCAGCAGTTACCCAGTCCGGGAGGTCCACACTGAAGCTTTCTTT. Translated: CASSYPVREVHTEAFF.

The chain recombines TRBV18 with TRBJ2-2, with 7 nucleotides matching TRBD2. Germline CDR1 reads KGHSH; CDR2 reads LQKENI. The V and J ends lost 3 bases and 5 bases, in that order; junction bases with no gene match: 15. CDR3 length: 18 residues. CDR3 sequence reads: CASSPRTPADSGTGELFF. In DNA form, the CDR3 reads TGTGCCAGCTCACCCAGAACACCCGCAGATAGCGGGACCGGGGAGCTGTTTTTT.